The 31 T cell receptor beta chains below all came from one sample that was sequenced in a study of cytomegalovirus exposure and HLA in healthy donors. The PCR contained 60 Vbeta and 13 Jbeta primers. Data came from immunoSEQ multiplex PCR; TCRdb stores just in-frame clones and leaves some out. This sample has almost 200,000 clones, with approximately 85% found just once. Sequenced material: PBMCs. These receptor sequences come from a woman in her 50s in good health and CMV-seronegative.

The gene calls are TRBV2 and TRBJ2-7; a possible D gene is TRBD2 (6 bases). Trimming removed 6 bases at V and 3 bases at J, with 18 bases between. CDR1 is SNHLY, CDR2 FYNNEI, per germline. CDR3 length: 15 amino acids. The CDR3 is CASRGGGGILYEQYF. The CDR3 coding sequence is TGTGCCAGCAGGGGGGGAGGAGGAATTCTCTACGAGCAGTACTTC. Looking up the rest from reference TRBV2 and TRBJ2-7 gives the full variable domain: EPEVTQTPSHQVTQMGQEVILRCVPISNHLYFYWYRQILGQKVEFLVSFYNNEISEKSEIFDDQFSVERPDGSNFTLKIRSTKLEDSAMYFCASRGGGGILYEQYFGPGTRLTVT.

The chain is built from TRBV2 and TRBJ2-1; 7 bases align to TRBD2. The CDR3 runs to 15 residues. Germline V lookup: CDR1 SNHLY, CDR2 FYNNEI. V shed 6 bases, J shed 4 bases, and the junction held 9 bases outside the gene matches. Here the CDR3 DNA reads TGTGCCAGCAGGGCGGCTAGCGGAGGATACAATGAGCAGTTCTTC. It translates to CASRAASGGYNEQFF.

As DNA, the CDR3 is TGCGCCAGCGCTATGGGCGGGGGATCTTACGAGCAGTACTTC. Translated, it gives CASAMGGGSYEQYF. The chain joins TRBV5-1 to TRBJ2-7, with TRBD2 identical over 7 bases. This CDR3 comprises 14 residues. V trimming: 7 bases; J trimming: 4 bases; junction bases outside the gene matches: 11. CDR1 and CDR2 (germline): SGHRS, YFSETQ.

The chain carries TRBV9 and TRBJ1-1; D call uncertain. V lost 4 bases and J 2 bases, leaving 15 bases between the germline ends. CDR1 and CDR2 (germline): SGDLS, YYNGEE. The CDR3 is 15 residues long. CDR3 in amino acids: CASSKHINVNTEAFF. The CDR3 coding sequence is TGTGCCAGCAGCAAACATATTAATGTAAACACTGAAGCTTTCTTT.

The CDR3 coding sequence is TGTGCCAGCAGTACAGGGACGTCCTACGAGCAGTACTTC. It encodes CASSTGTSYEQYF. The chain joins TRBV25-1 to TRBJ2-7; D may be TRBD1 (6 bases). This CDR3 contains 13 residues. Germline CDR1 MGHDK, CDR2 SYGVNS. With 5 bases removed from V and 1 base from J, the gap between germline ends came to 9 bases.

This rearrangement joins TRBV28 to TRBJ2-1; D might be TRBD2 (6 bases). This CDR3 region has 14 residues. Trimming stripped 3 bases from V and 2 bases from J, with 8 bases between. Germline CDR1 MDHEN, CDR2 SYDVKM. As DNA, the CDR3 is TGTGCCAGCAGTTTCTCTAGCGCCTACAATGAGCAGTTCTTC. Translating it yields CASSFSSAYNEQFF.

The chain couples TRBV5-1 to TRBJ1-3; D unresolved. Trimming shortened V by 2 bases and J by 0 bases, and 6 bases separated the two germline ends. The CDR3 is 14 residues long. CDR1 and CDR2 from the germline V gene are SGHRS and YFSETQ. CDR3 sequence (DNA): TGCGCCAGCAGCTTACCAGACTCTGGAAACACCATATATTTT. Translating it yields CASSLPDSGNTIYF. Supplemented by reference TRBV5-1 and TRBJ1-3, the full variable domain reads KAGVTQTPRYLIKTRGQQVTLSCSPISGHRSVSWYQQTPGQGLQFLFEYFSETQRNKGNFPGRFSGRQFSNSRSEMNVSTLELGDSALYLCASSLPDSGNTIYFGEGSWLTVV.

The chain uses TRBV6-5 and TRBJ2-5; 7 bases agree with TRBD2. Near its end, the DNA agrees better with TRBJ2-7, so the J call may be wrong. CDR1 and CDR2 from the germline V gene are MNHEY and SVGAGI. This CDR3 region has 15 residues. CDR3 nucleotides: TGTGCCAGCACAATCGAGGGAGGGGCGGCCTACGAGCAGTACTTC. Protein product: CASTIEGGAAYEQYF.

The V call is TRBV5-1, the J call TRBJ1-1; possibly TRBD1 for D (6 bases). V was pared by 2 bases and J by 1 base, with 15 bases between. The CDR3 length is 16 residues. Germline V gene lookup returns CDR1 SGHRS and CDR2 YFSETQ. In DNA, the CDR3 is TGCGCCAGCAGCTTTGGGACACCGAGGGGGAACACTGAAGCTTTCTTT. Its translation: CASSFGTPRGNTEAFF.

This rearrangement joins TRBV2 to TRBJ1-4, with D hard to call. The CDR3 totals 13 residues. The V end lost 1 base, the J end lost 13 bases, and 13 bases lay between the germline ends. Germline V lookup: CDR1 SNHLY, CDR2 FYNNEI. CDR3: CASSEVAPGILFF. As DNA, the CDR3 is TGTGCCAGCAGTGAAGTGGCCCCTGGTATACTGTTTTTT.

V and J are TRBV5-1 and TRBJ1-1; 10 bases are shared with TRBD1. Germline CDR1 is SGHRS and CDR2 is YFSETQ. Trimming removed 4 bases from V and 1 base from J; junction bases left unmatched: 4. This CDR3 comprises 15 residues. The chain's CDR3 is CASSGTGVWNTEAFF. The CDR3 bases are TGCGCCAGCAGCGGGACAGGGGTTTGGAACACTGAAGCTTTCTTT.

The V gene is TRBV5-1, the J gene TRBJ2-1; no clear D. Trimming took 4 bases from V and 9 from J, leaving 8 bases between them. In germline, CDR1 is SGHRS, CDR2 YFSETQ. The CDR3 totals 11 residues. The CDR3 region has the DNA TGCGCCAGCAGCCAGCACAGTGAGCAGTTCTTC. Its protein is CASSQHSEQFF.

The chain joins TRBV19 to TRBJ1-5, with 9 nucleotides matching TRBD1. There are 15 residues in the CDR3. J gave up 2 bases and V 7 bases, and 6 bases lay outside the gene matches. Germline V lookup: CDR1 LNHDA, CDR2 SQIVND (reference sequence). The CDR3 DNA sequence: TGTGCCAGTACCGACAGGGACAGGGGCAATCAGCCCCAGCATTTT. It is translated as CASTDRDRGNQPQHF.

This chain joins TRBV19 and TRBJ2-7; D ambiguous. The V end was cut by 3 bases, the J end by 3 bases, with 9 bases between. Germline V CDR1 and CDR2: LNHDA, SQIVND (reference sequence). This CDR3 comprises 13 residues. The CDR3: CASSIQARYEQYF. The CDR3 DNA reads TGTGCCAGTAGTATCCAGGCCCGCTACGAGCAGTACTTC. The full variable domain, its missing parts supplied by reference TRBV19 and TRBJ2-7, is DGGITQSPKYLFRKEGQNVTLSCEQNLNHDAMYWYRQDPGQGLRLIYYSQIVNDFQKGDIAEGYSVSREKKESFPLTVTSAQKNPTAFYLCASSIQARYEQYFGPGTRLTVT.

The chain is built from TRBV5-1 and TRBJ1-2; 7 bases are a match to TRBD1. Germline CDR1 and CDR2: SGHRS and YFSETQ. Trimming cost V 4 bases and J 3 bases; bases outside gene matches: 3. CDR3 length equals 13 residues. CDR3 bases: TGCGCCAGCAGCATCGGACAGGACTATGGCTACACCTTC. Protein: CASSIGQDYGYTF.

V and J are TRBV19 and TRBJ1-3; D is perhaps TRBD1 (5 bases). Germline CDR1 reads LNHDA; CDR2 reads SQIVND (reference sequence). Between the trimmed V and J ends, which lost 4 bases and 7 bases, there was a span of 20 bases. The CDR3 totals 16 residues. DNA for the CDR3: TGTGCCAGTAGTAACCAGGGCAATGGGATTTGGAACACCATATATTTT. Translation: CASSNQGNGIWNTIYF.

The chain employs TRBV2 and TRBJ1-5; maybe TRBD1 (6 bases). The germline V gene encodes CDR1 SNHLY and CDR2 FYNNEI. V was pared by 5 bases and J by 2 bases, with 13 bases between. The length of the CDR3 is 15 residues. The CDR3 is CASSSQGMGNQPQHF. DNA of the CDR3: TGTGCCAGCAGTTCACAGGGAATGGGCAATCAGCCCCAGCATTTT.

The rearrangement links TRBV14 to TRBJ2-3; D is unresolved. The germline CDR1 and CDR2 sequences are SGHDN and FVKESK. This CDR3 comprises 14 residues. Trimming removed 4 bases at V and 6 bases at J, with 14 bases between. Here the CDR3 reads CASSPLGVTDTQYF. DNA of the CDR3: TGTGCCAGCAGCCCGCTAGGAGTTACCGATACGCAGTATTTT.

The chain recombines TRBV6-5 with TRBJ1-1; possibly TRBD1 for D (6 bases). V was clipped by 8 bases and J by 4 bases, with 11 bases between them. CDR1 and CDR2 (germline): MNHEY, SVGAGI. The CDR3 has 12 residues. This chain's CDR3 is CASQGGPTEAFF. Here the CDR3 DNA reads TGTGCCAGCCAAGGGGGTCCCACTGAAGCTTTCTTT.

The rearrangement joins TRBV7-2 to TRBJ1-1; perhaps TRBD1 as D (6 bases). The V gene's germline CDR1 is SGHTA and CDR2 FQGNSA. The CDR3 runs 13 residues. The V and J ends lost 5 bases and 1 base respectively, with 8 bases between them. The CDR3 reads CASSKQGNTEAFF. The DNA of the CDR3 is TGTGCCAGCAGCAAACAGGGGAACACTGAAGCTTTCTTT.

This clone is judged medium-sized (0.01 to 0.1%). J is TRBJ2-7 and V is TRBV5-1; D perhaps matches TRBD1 (5 bases). The CDR3 length is 16 residues. Germline loops: CDR1 SGHRS, CDR2 YFSETQ. Deletions cut 4 bases from V and 1 base from J, with 18 bases between. In nucleotides, the CDR3 is TGCGCCAGCAGCCCCATCGTCGGGCAGGGTTCCTACGAGCAGTACTTC. Amino acid sequence: CASSPIVGQGSYEQYF.

V usage is TRBV10-3 and J usage is TRBJ1-5; 7 positions agree with TRBD1. Unmatched junction bases numbered 9, after V lost 1 base and J lost 6 bases. Germline V gives CDR1 ENHRY, CDR2 SYGVKD. The length of the CDR3 is 16 residues. The CDR3, as DNA: TGTGCCATCAGTGAGTTCACCCAGGGGGAGGCTCAGCCCCAGCATTTT. Amino acids: CAISEFTQGEAQPQHF.

This clone was seen only a few times. V and J are TRBV19 and TRBJ1-1; D not resolved. From germline, CDR1 is LNHDA and CDR2 SQIVND (reference sequence). The V gene lost 7 bases and the J gene lost 0 bases, with 9 bases spanning the gap. This CDR3 contains 13 residues. In nucleotides, the CDR3 is TGTGCCAGTATGGAGACGATGAACACTGAAGCTTTCTTT. Its protein product is CASMETMNTEAFF.

The chain couples TRBV27 to TRBJ2-3; TRBD2 aligns across 8 bases. Germline CDR1 MNHEY, CDR2 SMNVEV (reference sequence). With V trimmed by 6 bases and J by 1 base, 0 bases remained unmatched. CDR3 length equals 13 residues. CDR3 region: CASRLAGTDTQYF. The CDR3 nucleotides read TGTGCCAGCAGACTAGCGGGCACAGATACGCAGTATTTT.

The J gene is TRBJ1-3, the V gene TRBV5-1; possible D gene TRBD1, 6 bases. Trimming pared 7 bases from V and 2 bases from J, leaving 13 bases between. CDR1 and CDR2 (germline): SGHRS, YFSETQ. The CDR3 is made up of 14 amino acids. The CDR3 sequence: CASGVQGAGNTIYF. The DNA for the CDR3 is TGCGCCAGCGGCGTACAGGGAGCTGGAAACACCATATATTTT.

With respect to this clone: This sample includes further DNA sequences coding for the same CDR3. The CDR3 is CASSFGGRAYEQYF. Here the CDR3 DNA reads TGTGCCAGCAGCTTCGGCGGGAGGGCCTACGAGCAGTACTTC. The chain carries TRBV7-9 and TRBJ2-7; TRBD2 aligns across 9 bases. J lost 2 bases, V lost 3 bases, and 2 bases had no gene match. Looked up from germline, CDR1 is SEHNR and CDR2 is FQNEAQ (reference sequence). The CDR3 is 14 amino acids.

This sequence joins TRBV2 and TRBJ1-2, with 10 bases matching TRBD1. Germline V gene lookup returns CDR1 SNHLY and CDR2 FYNNEI. V shed 5 bases and J 7 bases; nucleotides not matched to a gene: 10. The CDR3 extends over 15 amino acids. This CDR3 is CASSSTGGAGGGYTF. CDR3 sequence (DNA): TGTGCCAGCAGTTCGACAGGGGGCGCGGGGGGTGGCTACACCTTC. Full variable domain (rest looked up from reference TRBV2 and TRBJ1-2): EPEVTQTPSHQVTQMGQEVILRCVPISNHLYFYWYRQILGQKVEFLVSFYNNEISEKSEIFDDQFSVERPDGSNFTLKIRSTKLEDSAMYFCASSSTGGAGGGYTFGSGTRLTVV.

This chain joins TRBV9 and TRBJ2-1; D is uncertain. Germline CDR1 and CDR2: SGDLS and YYNGEE. The CDR3 has 15 residues. V shed 0 bases and J shed 1 base, with 8 bases lying between them. DNA of the CDR3: TGTGCCAGCAGCGTAGGTGCAGGATCCTACAATGAGCAGTTCTTC. The encoded protein is CASSVGAGSYNEQFF.

The chain uses TRBV2 and TRBJ1-5; maybe TRBD1 (5 bases). From germline, CDR1 is SNHLY and CDR2 FYNNEI. This CDR3 contains 13 residues. Trimming removed 6 bases at V and 9 bases at J, with 15 bases between. DNA of the CDR3: TGTGCCAGCAGGCAACAGGCCTTCGGGCCCCAGCATTTT. This translates into CASRQQAFGPQHF.

V usage is TRBV6-1 and J usage is TRBJ2-3; 12 nucleotides line up with TRBD1. This CDR3 is 14 amino acids long. Germline CDR1 is MNHNS and CDR2 is SASEGT. Trimming took 9 bases from V and 4 from J; bases not matched to a gene: 5. DNA of the CDR3: TGTGCCAGTCCGGGACAGGGGGCACCAGATACGCAGTATTTT. Amino acids: CASPGQGAPDTQYF.

The chain links TRBV29-1 to TRBJ2-3; TRBD2 matches 7 bases. V lost 4 bases, J lost 0 bases, and 7 bases stayed unmatched. This CDR3 has 15 residues. CDR1 is SQVTM and CDR2 is ANQGSEA in the germline V gene. CDR3 nucleotides: TGCAGCGTTGGCTCGCGGGGGATTAGCACAGATACGCAGTATTTT. As protein: CSVGSRGISTDTQYF.